Listed below are T cell receptor beta chains from one sample, sequenced in a study of blood T cell repertoires in COVID-19. Profiled with immunoSEQ multiplex PCR; TCRdb holds only in-frame clones, not every one. The sample carries some 160,000 clones, around 86% recorded once. Sequenced: peripheral blood. The receptor source for this set is a man aged 65 to 85 who had recovered from COVID-19. Each CDR3 is given with its conserved first and last residue. The D gene is left open where the match is weak. Rows may omit the clone size; those that give it use once, few, many or a size class.

CASSPTPGGEYGYTF TGTGCCAGCAGTCCAACGCCAGGGGGCGAATATGGCTACACCTTC TRBD1 TRBJ1-2 15 TRBV6-5 .
CASSLDGTPNEQFF TGCGCCAGCAGCTTGGACGGGACTCCCAATGAGCAGTTCTTC . TRBJ2-1 14 TRBV5-1 .
CASSRTGYGTDTQYF TGTGCCAGCAGTCGGACAGGGTATGGCACAGATACGCAGTATTTT TRBD1 TRBJ2-3 15 TRBV6-5 once
CASSFGLAGDQQETQYF TGCGCCAGCAGCTTTGGCCTAGCGGGAGACCAACAAGAGACCCAGTACTTC TRBD2 TRBJ2-5 17 TRBV5-1 .
CASSQGGTGYGYTF TGTGCCAGCAGCCAAGGGGGGACAGGGTATGGCTACACCTTC TRBD1 TRBJ1-2 14 TRBV3-1/TRBV3-2 once
CSVEPGFGYGYTF TGCAGCGTTGAGCCGGGGTTCGGCTATGGCTACACCTTC . TRBJ1-2 13 TRBV29-1 .
CASSQGALQPQHF TGTGCCAGCAGCCAAGGCGCATTACAGCCCCAGCATTTT . TRBJ1-5 13 TRBV3-1/TRBV3-2 .
CASSPNPPRGTRELFF TGTGCCAGTAGCCCTAACCCCCCGCGCGGGACCAGGGAGCTGTTTTTT . TRBJ2-2 16 TRBV19 .
CASSRDGYQETQYF TGTGCTAGCTCGCGGGATGGGTACCAAGAGACCCAGTACTTC . TRBJ2-5 14 TRBV7-7 .
CASSPLDTQYF TGTGCCAGCTCACCTCTAGATACGCAGTATTTT . TRBJ2-3 11 TRBV18 few
CASSQGTGDSPLHF TGTGCCAGCAGCCAAGGGACAGGGGATTCACCCCTCCACTTT TRBD1 TRBJ1-6 14 TRBV3-1/TRBV3-2 .
CASRKPGQDGYTF TGTGCCAGCAGAAAACCGGGACAGGATGGCTACACCTTC TRBD1 TRBJ1-2 13 TRBV28 .
CASSSGQGAYNEQFF TGCGCCAGCAGCTCCGGACAGGGCGCCTACAATGAGCAGTTCTTC TRBD1 TRBJ2-1 15 TRBV5-1 .
CSASIGTSYNEQFF TGCAGTGCTAGTATCGGGACTAGCTACAATGAGCAGTTCTTC TRBD2 TRBJ2-1 14 TRBV20-1 .
CASSAHTREGSPLHF TGTGCCAGCAGTGCCCATACGAGGGAAGGTTCACCCCTCCACTTT . TRBJ1-6 15 TRBV2 .
CATSDPTGPNEQFF TGTGCCACCAGTGACCCAACAGGGCCCAATGAGCAGTTCTTC . TRBJ2-1 14 TRBV24-1 .
CASSLALAGTYEQYF TGTGCCAGCAGTTTAGCACTAGCGGGTACCTACGAGCAGTACTTC TRBD2 TRBJ2-7 15 TRBV27 few
CASSTDGGETQYF TGTGCCAGCAGCACAGACGGGGGAGAGACCCAGTACTTC . TRBJ2-5 13 TRBV9 .
CASSPGLAGYEQFF TGTGCCAGCAGCCCGGGACTAGCCGGCTATGAGCAGTTCTTC TRBD2 TRBJ2-1 14 TRBV9 .
CASSVDLAGREGNEQFF TGTGCCAGCAGCGTAGATCTAGCGGGGAGAGAGGGAAATGAGCAGTTCTTC TRBD2 TRBJ2-1 17 TRBV9 .
CATSRDSGDTPLHF TGTGCCACCAGCAGAGATTCAGGGGACACACCCCTCCACTTT . TRBJ1-6 14 TRBV15 few
CASGPWGGQYNEQFF TGTGCCAGCGGTCCTTGGGGGGGCCAATACAATGAGCAGTTCTTC . TRBJ2-1 15 TRBV7-2 .
CASSFLGQVNEQFF TGTGCCAGCAGTTTTCTGGGGCAAGTTAATGAGCAGTTCTTC . TRBJ2-1 14 TRBV28 .
CASSTTGATNEKLFF TGTGCCAGCAGTACCACAGGGGCGACTAATGAAAAACTGTTTTTT TRBD1 TRBJ1-4 15 TRBV6-5 .
CASSLEAGQGFYEQYF TGTGCCAGCAGTTTAGAAGCGGGACAGGGTTTTTACGAGCAGTACTTC TRBD1 TRBJ2-7 16 TRBV27 .
CASNKGGRRETQYF TGTGCCAGCAATAAGGGCGGGAGGAGGGAGACCCAGTACTTC TRBD2 TRBJ2-5 14 TRBV28 .
CASSIDGWQGSYNEQFF TGTGCCAGTAGTATAGATGGGTGGCAGGGATCCTACAATGAGCAGTTCTTC . TRBJ2-1 17 TRBV19 .
CASSLDSGVNTEAFF TGTGCCAGCAGCTTGGATTCAGGGGTGAACACTGAAGCTTTCTTT . TRBJ1-1 15 TRBV5-4 .
CASSLGAGSHQPQHF TGTGCCAGCAGTTTAGGAGCAGGGTCTCATCAGCCCCAGCATTTT . TRBJ1-5 15 TRBV27 .
CASSPRDRAETQYF TGTGCCAGCAGCCCCCGGGACAGGGCAGAGACCCAGTACTTC TRBD1 TRBJ2-5 14 TRBV7-8 .
CAISERGTVHGYTF TGTGCCATCAGTGAGCGGGGGACGGTTCATGGCTACACCTTC . TRBJ1-2 14 TRBV10-3 .
CASSDRAANYGYTF TGTGCCAGCAGTGACAGGGCAGCTAACTATGGCTACACCTTC . TRBJ1-2 14 TRBV2 .
CASSTGTGVTEAFF TGTGCCAGCTCAACCGGGACAGGGGTGACTGAAGCTTTCTTT TRBD1 TRBJ1-1 14 TRBV18 .